The rows below give T cell receptor beta chains drawn from one sample of a study of vaccination effects on CD4 cells after COVID-19. These TCRs are of unknown antigen specificity. The protocol was immunoSEQ multiplex PCR, while the TCRdb copy is restricted to in-frame clones and leaves out a portion. The table shows about 45,000 clones, with approximately 74% occurring only once. The input for sequencing was CD4+ T cells from PBMCs cultured without peptide, taken before COVID-19 vaccination. These receptors were obtained from a human donor who had a prior SARS-CoV-2 infection. Both conserved end residues are part of each CDR3. The D gene is left open where the match is weak. Clone size is stated in some rows and not others, as once, few, many or a class when expanded.

d_gene: .
j_gene: TRBJ1-1
v_gene: TRBV18
abundance: .
len: 14
CDR3aa: CASSLGGENTEAFF
CDR3nt: TGTGCCAGCTCCCTAGGAGGGGAAAACACTGAAGCTTTCTTT

d_gene: TRBD1
j_gene: TRBJ1-5
v_gene: TRBV14
abundance: .
len: 17
CDR3aa: CASSPIDRAVSNQPQHF
CDR3nt: TGTGCCAGCAGCCCGATTGACAGGGCCGTAAGCAATCAGCCCCAGCATTTT

d_gene: .
j_gene: TRBJ1-6
v_gene: TRBV5-1
abundance: .
len: 15
CDR3aa: CASSLAFPRDSPLHF
CDR3nt: TGCGCCAGCAGCTTGGCCTTCCCCCGCGATTCACCCCTCCACTTT

d_gene: TRBD1
j_gene: TRBJ1-4
v_gene: TRBV13
abundance: .
len: 17
CDR3aa: CASSVRTGGGPNEKLFF
CDR3nt: TGTGCCAGCAGCGTTCGGACAGGGGGCGGCCCTAATGAAAAACTGTTTTTT

d_gene: .
j_gene: TRBJ1-4
v_gene: TRBV19
abundance: .
len: 14
CDR3aa: CASSIRTGTEKLFF
CDR3nt: TGTGCCAGTAGTATAAGAACAGGAACCGAAAAACTGTTTTTT

d_gene: .
j_gene: TRBJ2-7
v_gene: TRBV11-1
abundance: .
len: 13
CDR3aa: CASSRVWGSEQYF
CDR3nt: TGTGCCAGCAGCCGGGTTTGGGGCTCCGAGCAGTACTTC

d_gene: TRBD2
j_gene: TRBJ2-1
v_gene: TRBV19
abundance: many
len: 17
CDR3aa: CASSILVGGGSYNEQFF
CDR3nt: TGTGCCAGTAGTATCTTGGTTGGCGGGGGCTCCTACAATGAGCAGTTCTTC

d_gene: .
j_gene: TRBJ2-1
v_gene: TRBV7-3
abundance: .
len: 15
CDR3aa: CASSLNGHSYNEQFF
CDR3nt: TGTGCCAGCAGCTTAAACGGGCACTCCTACAATGAGCAGTTCTTC

d_gene: .
j_gene: TRBJ2-2
v_gene: TRBV6-5
abundance: .
len: 12
CDR3aa: CASSSDTGELFF
CDR3nt: TGTGCCAGCAGTTCCGACACCGGGGAGCTGTTTTTT

d_gene: .
j_gene: TRBJ1-6
v_gene: TRBV20-1
abundance: .
len: 15
CDR3aa: CSASDGDGRNSPLHF
CDR3nt: TGCAGTGCTAGTGATGGGGACGGCAGAAATTCACCCCTCCACTTT

d_gene: .
j_gene: TRBJ2-2
v_gene: TRBV5-1
abundance: .
len: 15
CDR3aa: CASSVGTANTGELFF
CDR3nt: TGCGCCAGCAGCGTAGGGACGGCGAACACCGGGGAGCTGTTTTTT

d_gene: .
j_gene: TRBJ2-3
v_gene: TRBV5-1
abundance: .
len: 14
CDR3aa: CASSFSGPQDTQYF
CDR3nt: TGCGCCAGCAGCTTCTCGGGGCCCCAGGATACGCAGTATTTT

d_gene: .
j_gene: TRBJ1-4
v_gene: TRBV5-1
abundance: .
len: 14
CDR3aa: CASSLGASNEKLFF
CDR3nt: TGCGCCAGCAGCTTGGGGGCCTCTAATGAAAAACTGTTTTTT

d_gene: TRBD1
j_gene: TRBJ1-4
v_gene: TRBV5-5
abundance: .
len: 17
CDR3aa: CASSSGTGVHLGEKLFF
CDR3nt: TGTGCCAGCAGCTCCGGGACAGGGGTGCATCTGGGGGAAAAACTGTTTTTT

d_gene: TRBD1
j_gene: TRBJ2-3
v_gene: TRBV29-1
abundance: .
len: 14
CDR3aa: CSVTGTGGSDTQYF
CDR3nt: TGCAGCGTTACCGGGACAGGGGGCTCGGATACGCAGTATTTT

d_gene: .
j_gene: TRBJ2-3
v_gene: TRBV6-6
abundance: .
len: 14
CDR3aa: CASSYHLSGDTQYF
CDR3nt: TGTGCCAGCAGTTACCACCTCAGCGGAGATACGCAGTATTTT

d_gene: .
j_gene: TRBJ2-1
v_gene: TRBV24-1
abundance: once
len: 18
CDR3aa: CATSDSHRGSHRSNEQFF
CDR3nt: TGTGCCACCAGTGACTCACACCGGGGGAGCCATAGGAGCAATGAGCAGTTCTTC

d_gene: .
j_gene: TRBJ2-1
v_gene: TRBV7-8
abundance: .
len: 15
CDR3aa: CASSARERLAVEQFF
CDR3nt: TGTGCCAGCAGTGCCCGAGAGCGGCTAGCTGTTGAGCAGTTCTTC

d_gene: TRBD1
j_gene: TRBJ1-2
v_gene: TRBV12-5
abundance: .
len: 16
CDR3aa: CASASTTGQSNYGYTF
CDR3nt: TGTGCTAGTGCCTCGACCACGGGACAGTCCAACTATGGCTACACCTTC

d_gene: .
j_gene: TRBJ2-7
v_gene: TRBV7-9
abundance: .
len: 15
CDR3aa: CASSFPGRGENEQYF
CDR3nt: TGTGCCAGCAGCTTCCCTGGCAGGGGGGAGAACGAGCAGTACTTC

d_gene: .
j_gene: TRBJ1-1
v_gene: TRBV5-1
abundance: .
len: 14
CDR3aa: CASSLRGEGSEAFF
CDR3nt: TGCGCCAGCAGCTTGAGGGGGGAAGGCTCTGAAGCTTTCTTT

d_gene: TRBD1
j_gene: TRBJ2-7
v_gene: TRBV5-4
abundance: .
len: 14
CDR3aa: CASSIRDSWGEQYF
CDR3nt: TGTGCCAGCAGTATTCGGGACAGCTGGGGGGAGCAGTACTTC

d_gene: .
j_gene: TRBJ1-2
v_gene: TRBV5-5
abundance: once
len: 13
CDR3aa: CASSFTASDGYTF
CDR3nt: TGTGCCAGCAGCTTTACCGCTTCTGATGGCTACACCTTC

d_gene: .
j_gene: TRBJ2-7
v_gene: TRBV4-3
abundance: .
len: 15
CDR3aa: CASSQDTGPSYEQYF
CDR3nt: TGCGCCAGCAGCCAAGATACGGGACCTTCCTACGAGCAGTACTTC

d_gene: .
j_gene: TRBJ1-4
v_gene: TRBV28
abundance: once
len: 14
CDR3aa: CASNRIGVNEKLFF
CDR3nt: TGTGCCAGCAACAGGATAGGAGTAAATGAAAAACTGTTTTTT

d_gene: .
j_gene: TRBJ2-6
v_gene: TRBV6-6
abundance: few
len: 15
CDR3aa: CASSSSGAGANVLTF
CDR3nt: TGTGCCAGCAGTTCGTCAGGGGCTGGGGCCAACGTCCTGACTTTC

d_gene: .
j_gene: TRBJ2-5
v_gene: TRBV9
abundance: .
len: 14
CDR3aa: CASSVADYQETQYF
CDR3nt: TGTGCCAGCAGCGTAGCGGACTACCAAGAGACCCAGTACTTC

d_gene: .
j_gene: TRBJ1-4
v_gene: TRBV11-3
abundance: .
len: 14
CDR3aa: CASSWGHRNEKLFF
CDR3nt: TGTGCCAGCAGCTGGGGACACCGTAATGAAAAACTGTTTTTT

d_gene: TRBD1
j_gene: TRBJ1-5
v_gene: TRBV4-2
abundance: few
len: 15
CDR3aa: CASSQVGTGRQPQHF
CDR3nt: TGTGCCAGCAGCCAAGTGGGGACAGGTCGACAGCCCCAGCATTTT

d_gene: .
j_gene: TRBJ2-1
v_gene: TRBV10-3
abundance: .
len: 15
CDR3aa: CAISEALAGPNEQFF
CDR3nt: TGTGCCATCAGTGAGGCACTAGCCGGACCGAATGAGCAGTTCTTC

d_gene: TRBD1
j_gene: TRBJ1-1
v_gene: TRBV12-3/TRBV12-4
abundance: once
len: 13
CDR3aa: CASRQTGAGEAFF
CDR3nt: TGTGCCAGCAGGCAGACAGGGGCGGGAGAAGCTTTCTTT

d_gene: .
j_gene: TRBJ2-6
v_gene: TRBV12-5
abundance: .
len: 24
CDR3aa: CASGYRNSIPLTQEINSGANVLTF
CDR3nt: TGTGCTAGTGGTTATAGGAATTCCATCCCACTCACCCAGGAGATTAACTCTGGGGCCAACGTCCTGACTTTC

d_gene: .
j_gene: TRBJ2-2
v_gene: TRBV15
abundance: .
len: 14
CDR3aa: CATSLRRESGELFF
CDR3nt: TGTGCCACCAGCTTAAGACGGGAGTCCGGGGAGCTGTTTTTT

d_gene: .
j_gene: TRBJ2-5
v_gene: TRBV5-1
abundance: .
len: 19
CDR3aa: CASSFREGSLGRNWGTQYF
CDR3nt: TGCGCCAGCAGCTTCCGTGAGGGGAGCTTAGGGAGAAACTGGGGGACCCAGTACTTC

d_gene: TRBD1
j_gene: TRBJ2-6
v_gene: TRBV7-8
abundance: .
len: 15
CDR3aa: CASSLGGGRANVLTF
CDR3nt: TGTGCCAGCAGCTTAGGAGGGGGCCGGGCCAACGTCCTGACTTTC

d_gene: .
j_gene: TRBJ1-5
v_gene: TRBV5-4
abundance: few
len: 15
CDR3aa: CASSSDPGGNQPQHF
CDR3nt: TGTGCCAGCAGCTCTGACCCAGGGGGCAATCAGCCCCAGCATTTT

d_gene: .
j_gene: TRBJ2-7
v_gene: TRBV19
abundance: few
len: 14
CDR3aa: CASSFQGWKGEQYF
CDR3nt: TGTGCCAGTAGTTTTCAGGGGTGGAAAGGCGAGCAGTACTTC

d_gene: .
j_gene: TRBJ1-5
v_gene: TRBV5-1
abundance: once
len: 15
CDR3aa: CASSPTGSMGQPQHF
CDR3nt: TGCGCCAGCAGCCCAACTGGATCCATGGGGCAGCCCCAGCATTTT

d_gene: TRBD1
j_gene: TRBJ2-7
v_gene: TRBV7-8
abundance: once
len: 19
CDR3aa: CASSLGHGTALVLDYEQYF
CDR3nt: TGTGCCAGCAGCCTAGGGCATGGGACAGCATTGGTTTTGGACTACGAGCAGTACTTC

d_gene: TRBD2
j_gene: TRBJ2-7
v_gene: TRBV11-2
abundance: medium-sized
len: 14
CDR3aa: CASSLGTSGGEQYF
CDR3nt: TGTGCCAGCAGCTTAGGGACTAGCGGGGGCGAGCAGTACTTC

d_gene: .
j_gene: TRBJ1-1
v_gene: TRBV7-2
abundance: few
len: 13
CDR3aa: CASSLAQGTEAFF
CDR3nt: TGTGCCAGCAGCTTAGCGCAGGGCACTGAAGCTTTCTTT

d_gene: .
j_gene: TRBJ1-1
v_gene: TRBV3-1/TRBV3-2
abundance: .
len: 14
CDR3aa: CASSPKGGGTEAFF
CDR3nt: TGTGCCAGCAGCCCCAAGGGGGGTGGGACTGAAGCTTTCTTT

d_gene: .
j_gene: TRBJ2-1
v_gene: TRBV5-1
abundance: .
len: 14
CDR3aa: CASSFGFRDDEQFF
CDR3nt: TGCGCCAGCAGCTTCGGGTTCCGGGACGATGAGCAGTTCTTC

d_gene: .
j_gene: TRBJ2-7
v_gene: TRBV7-8
abundance: .
len: 14
CDR3aa: CASSLGTSLYEQYF
CDR3nt: TGTGCCAGCAGCCTCGGGACATCCCTTTACGAGCAGTACTTC

d_gene: TRBD2
j_gene: TRBJ2-7
v_gene: TRBV7-2
abundance: once
len: 15
CDR3aa: CASSLAPRTSDEQYF
CDR3nt: TGTGCCAGCAGCTTAGCCCCGCGGACTAGCGACGAGCAGTACTTC

d_gene: .
j_gene: TRBJ2-3
v_gene: TRBV10-2
abundance: .
len: 15
CDR3aa: CASSGGAEGTDTQYF
CDR3nt: TGCGCCAGCAGTGGGGGAGCGGAAGGCACAGATACGCAGTATTTT

d_gene: .
j_gene: TRBJ2-4
v_gene: TRBV28
abundance: .
len: 15
CDR3aa: CASSLRMGTKNIQYF
CDR3nt: TGTGCCAGCAGTTTAAGGATGGGCACCAAAAACATTCAGTACTTC

d_gene: .
j_gene: TRBJ1-2
v_gene: TRBV4-3
abundance: once
len: 15
CDR3aa: CASSQGIPGPYGYTF
CDR3nt: TGCGCCAGCAGCCAAGGAATCCCAGGGCCGTATGGCTACACCTTC

d_gene: .
j_gene: TRBJ2-1
v_gene: TRBV5-4
abundance: .
len: 18
CDR3aa: CASSGTGSSSVSYNEQFF
CDR3nt: TGTGCCAGCAGCGGCACCGGGAGCAGTAGTGTCTCCTACAATGAGCAGTTCTTC

d_gene: .
j_gene: TRBJ2-5
v_gene: TRBV4-1
abundance: few
len: 15
CDR3aa: CASSALGGREETQYF
CDR3nt: TGCGCCAGCAGCGCGTTGGGGGGGCGCGAAGAGACCCAGTACTTC